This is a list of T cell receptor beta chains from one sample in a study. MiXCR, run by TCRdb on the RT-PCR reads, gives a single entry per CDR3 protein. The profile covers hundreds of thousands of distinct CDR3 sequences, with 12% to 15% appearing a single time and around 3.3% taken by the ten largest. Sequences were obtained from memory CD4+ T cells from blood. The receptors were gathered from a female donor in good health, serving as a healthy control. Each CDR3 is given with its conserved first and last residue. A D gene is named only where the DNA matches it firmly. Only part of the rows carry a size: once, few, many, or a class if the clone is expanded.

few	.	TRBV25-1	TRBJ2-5	CASTEGGHVETQYF	TGTGCCAGCACCGAAGGTGGACACGTGGAGACCCAGTACTTC
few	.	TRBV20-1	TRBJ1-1	CSARDVGDPRGAEAFF	TGCAGTGCTAGAGACGTGGGGGACCCAAGAGGCGCTGAAGCTTTCTTT
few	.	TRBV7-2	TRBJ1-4	CASSFSGIEKLFF	TGTGCCAGCAGCTTCTCAGGGATCGAAAAACTGTTTTTT
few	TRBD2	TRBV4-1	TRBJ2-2	CASSQRREEAGELFF	TGCGCCAGCAGCCAACGGCGGGAGGAAGCCGGGGAGCTGTTTTTT
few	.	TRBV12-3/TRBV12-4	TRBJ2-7	CASSSTWVEQYF	TGTGCCAGCAGCTCCACCTGGGTCGAGCAGTACTTC
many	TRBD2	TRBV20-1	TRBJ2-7	CSAYSGEGPNEQYF	TGCAGTGCCTATAGCGGGGAGGGCCCCAACGAGCAGTACTTC
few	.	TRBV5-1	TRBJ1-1	CASSFMRGTEAFF	TGCGCCAGCAGCTTCATGAGGGGCACTGAAGCTTTCTTT
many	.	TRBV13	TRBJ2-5	CASSLERQETQYF	TGTGCCAGCAGCTTAGAACGGCAAGAGACCCAGTACTTC
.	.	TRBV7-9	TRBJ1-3	CASSLIPREAGNTIYF	TGTGCCAGCAGCTTAATTCCGAGAGAGGCTGGAAACACCATATATTTT
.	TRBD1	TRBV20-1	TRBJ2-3	CRVTRGTGSTDTQYF	TGCAGGGTAACAAGAGGGACAGGGAGCACAGATACGCAGTATTTT
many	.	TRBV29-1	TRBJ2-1	CSVDRASYNEQFF	TGCAGCGTTGACAGAGCCTCCTACAATGAGCAGTTCTTC
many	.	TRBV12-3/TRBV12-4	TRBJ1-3	CASSFSGGNTIYF	TGTGCCAGCAGTTTTTCGGGCGGAAACACCATATATTTT
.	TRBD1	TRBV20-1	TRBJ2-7	CSAPPGTGEEQYF	TGCAGTGCACCACCCGGGACAGGGGAAGAGCAGTACTTC
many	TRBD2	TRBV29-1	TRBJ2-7	CSVGLAGVYEQYF	TGCAGCGTCGGACTAGCGGGAGTATACGAGCAGTACTTC
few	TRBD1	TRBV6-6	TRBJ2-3	CASSSQGPVSSDTQYF	TGTGCCAGCAGTTCACAGGGGCCAGTGTCGTCGGATACGCAGTATTTT
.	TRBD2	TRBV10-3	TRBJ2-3	CAISESLAGVTTDTQYF	TGTGCCATCAGTGAGTCGTTGGCGGGAGTAACAACAGATACGCAGTATTTT
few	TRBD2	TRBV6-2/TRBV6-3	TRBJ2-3	CASSYSKRPSGMRTDTQYF	TGTGCCAGCAGTTACTCGAAACGGCCTAGCGGGATGAGGACAGATACGCAGTATTTT
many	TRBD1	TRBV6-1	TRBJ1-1	CASNTYRGPAFF	TGTGCCAGCAATACGTACAGGGGGCCGGCTTTCTTT
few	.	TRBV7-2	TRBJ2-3	CASSLVTSSSDTQYF	TGTGCCAGCAGCTTAGTCACTAGCAGTTCGGATACGCAGTATTTT
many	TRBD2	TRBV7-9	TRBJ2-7	CASSKGVGGTSSYEQYF	TGTGCCAGCAGCAAAGGCGTGGGCGGGACTAGCTCCTACGAGCAGTACTTC
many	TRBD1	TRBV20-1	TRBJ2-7	CSASLQGASYEQYF	TGCAGTGCTAGTTTACAGGGGGCGTCCTACGAGCAGTACTTC
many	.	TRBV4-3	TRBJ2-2	CASSQDMLAANTGELFF	TGCGCCAGCAGCCAAGATATGCTAGCCGCGAACACCGGGGAGCTGTTTTTT
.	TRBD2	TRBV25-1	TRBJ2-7	CASSPGTRYSEQYF	TGTGCCAGCTCCCCCGGGACTAGATATTCCGAGCAGTACTTC
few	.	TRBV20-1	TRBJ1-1	CSPNPRGSRDQHTEAFF	TGCAGTCCTAATCCTAGGGGGAGCAGGGATCAGCACACTGAAGCTTTCTTT
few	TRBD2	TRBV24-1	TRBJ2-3	CATSVSGGARGTQYF	TGTGCCACCAGTGTTAGCGGGGGGGCTCGAGGTACGCAGTATTTT
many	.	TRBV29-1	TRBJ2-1	CSVRMSGNYNEQFF	TGCAGCGTTCGGATGAGCGGCAATTACAATGAGCAGTTCTTC
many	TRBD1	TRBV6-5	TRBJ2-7	CASSTRDRGVYEQYF	TGTGCCAGCAGTACCCGGGACAGGGGAGTCTACGAGCAGTACTTC
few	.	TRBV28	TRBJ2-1	CASLTGGRNEQFF	TGTGCCAGCCTTACTGGGGGCCGGAATGAGCAGTTCTTC
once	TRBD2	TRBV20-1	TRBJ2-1	CSARGVSGNSYNEQFF	TGCAGTGCTAGGGGTGTAAGCGGGAACTCCTACAATGAGCAGTTCTTC
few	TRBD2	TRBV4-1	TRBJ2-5	CASSLIAGGSGQYF	TGCGCCAGCAGCCTCATAGCGGGAGGATCGGGCCAGTACTTC
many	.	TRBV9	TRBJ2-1	CASSVGGTQLNEQFF	TGTGCCAGCAGCGTAGGGGGGACTCAGCTCAATGAGCAGTTCTTC
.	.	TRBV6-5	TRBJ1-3	CASIGDSGNTIYF	TGTGCCAGCATCGGAGATAGTGGAAACACCATATATTTT
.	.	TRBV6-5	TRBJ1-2	CASSWGGSTNYGYTF	TGTGCCAGCAGTTGGGGGGGTTCAACTAACTATGGCTACACCTTC
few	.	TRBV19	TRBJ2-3	CATQIGASTDTQYF	TGTGCCACCCAAATCGGGGCTAGCACAGATACGCAGTATTTT
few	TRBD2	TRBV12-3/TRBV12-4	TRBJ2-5	CASSLGTSGTYQETQYF	TGTGCCAGCAGTTTAGGGACTAGCGGGACATACCAAGAGACCCAGTACTTC
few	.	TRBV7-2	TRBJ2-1	CASGLWANNEQFF	TGTGCCAGCGGTCTGTGGGCCAACAATGAGCAGTTCTTC
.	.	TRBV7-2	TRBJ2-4	CASSWNRKDIQYF	TGTGCCAGCAGCTGGAACAGGAAAGACATTCAGTACTTC
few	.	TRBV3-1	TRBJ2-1	CASSPVGQREQFF	TGTGCCAGCAGCCCGGTCGGCCAGCGTGAGCAGTTCTTC
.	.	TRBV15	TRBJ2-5	CATSERLQETQYF	TGTGCCACCAGCGAGCGGCTTCAAGAGACCCAGTACTTC
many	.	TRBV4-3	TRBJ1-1	CASSQDYRVSTEAFF	TGCGCCAGCAGCCAAGATTATAGGGTTAGCACTGAAGCTTTCTTT
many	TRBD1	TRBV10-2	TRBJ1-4	CASSEPDRGREKLFF	TGCGCCAGCAGTGAGCCGGACAGGGGGCGAGAAAAACTGTTTTTT
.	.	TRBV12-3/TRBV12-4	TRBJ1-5	CASSSVRDHSNQPQHF	TGTGCCAGCAGTTCAGTCCGGGACCATAGCAATCAGCCCCAGCATTTT
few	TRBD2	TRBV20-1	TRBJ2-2	CSARDPLAGDTGELFF	TGCAGTGCTAGAGACCCGCTAGCGGGAGACACCGGGGAGCTGTTTTTT
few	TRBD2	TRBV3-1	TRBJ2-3	CASSLISSGSTDTQYF	TGTGCCAGCAGCCTAATTTCTAGCGGTAGCACAGATACGCAGTATTTT
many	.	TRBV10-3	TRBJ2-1	CAISRTGQPSGIGNEQFF	TGTGCCATCAGTCGGACAGGGCAGCCTAGCGGGATCGGCAATGAGCAGTTCTTC
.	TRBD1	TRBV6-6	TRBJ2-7	CASSYTGGFQPSEHYEQYF	TGTGCCAGCAGTTACACAGGGGGCTTTCAGCCTAGCGAGCACTACGAGCAGTACTTC
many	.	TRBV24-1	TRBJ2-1	CATSEDSYNEQFF	TGTGCCACCAGTGAGGACAGCTACAATGAGCAGTTCTTC
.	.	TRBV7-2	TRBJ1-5	CASSAQGGQPQHF	TGTGCCAGCAGCGCCCAGGGCGGGCAGCCCCAGCATTTT
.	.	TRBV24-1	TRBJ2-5	CATSWAGLETQYF	TGTGCCACCAGTTGGGCAGGGCTGGAGACCCAGTACTTC
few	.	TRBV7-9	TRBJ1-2	CASSSRIQGSPSGYTF	TGTGCCAGCAGCTCGCGTATTCAGGGCTCCCCGAGCGGCTACACCTTC
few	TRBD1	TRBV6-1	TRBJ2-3	CASRGQAQGGTDTQYF	TGTGCCAGCAGGGGACAGGCCCAGGGAGGCACAGATACGCAGTATTTT
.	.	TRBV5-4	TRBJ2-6	CASSRSSGANVLTF	TGTGCCAGCAGCCGGAGCTCTGGGGCCAACGTCCTGACTTTC
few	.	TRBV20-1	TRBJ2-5	CSARSGLGSGLEYF	TGCAGTGCTAGAAGTGGTTTGGGGTCGGGTTTGGAGTACTTC
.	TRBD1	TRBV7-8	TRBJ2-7	CASSWDRETYEQYF	TGTGCCAGCAGCTGGGACAGAGAAACCTACGAGCAGTACTTC
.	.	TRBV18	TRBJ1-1	CASSPQSLGTEAFF	TGTGCCAGCTCACCCCAGAGTCTGGGCACTGAAGCTTTCTTT
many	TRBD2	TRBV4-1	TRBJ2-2	CASSPGLAGVTGELFF	TGCGCCAGCAGCCCCGGACTAGCGGGAGTTACCGGGGAGCTGTTTTTT
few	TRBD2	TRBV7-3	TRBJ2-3	CASSPGLARDTQYF	TGTGCCAGCAGCCCGGGACTAGCAAGGGATACGCAGTATTTT
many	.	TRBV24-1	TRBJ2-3	CATSDSPNTDTQYF	TGTGCCACCAGTGATTCCCCCAACACAGATACGCAGTATTTT
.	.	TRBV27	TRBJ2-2	CASSSAAGTGTGELFF	TGTGCCAGCAGTTCCGCCGCGGGGACGGGCACCGGGGAGCTGTTTTTT
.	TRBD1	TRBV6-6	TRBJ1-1	CASSYSAGGETEAFF	TGTGCCAGCAGTTACTCCGCAGGGGGCGAGACTGAAGCTTTCTTT